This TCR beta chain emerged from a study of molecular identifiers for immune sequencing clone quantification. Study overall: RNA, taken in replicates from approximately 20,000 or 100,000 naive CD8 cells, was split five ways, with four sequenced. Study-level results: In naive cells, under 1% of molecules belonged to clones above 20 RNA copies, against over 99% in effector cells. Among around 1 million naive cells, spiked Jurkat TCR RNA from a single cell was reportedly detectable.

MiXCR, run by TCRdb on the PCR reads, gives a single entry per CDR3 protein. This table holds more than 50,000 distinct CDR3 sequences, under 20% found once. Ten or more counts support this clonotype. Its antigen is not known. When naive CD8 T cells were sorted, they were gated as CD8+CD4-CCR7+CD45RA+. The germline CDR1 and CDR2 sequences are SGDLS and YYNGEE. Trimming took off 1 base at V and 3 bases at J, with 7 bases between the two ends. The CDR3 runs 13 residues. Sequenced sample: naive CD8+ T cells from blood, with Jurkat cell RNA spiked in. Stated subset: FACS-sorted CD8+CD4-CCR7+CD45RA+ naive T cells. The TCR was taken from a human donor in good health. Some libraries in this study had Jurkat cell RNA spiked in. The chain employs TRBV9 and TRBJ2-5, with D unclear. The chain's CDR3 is CASSVNPEETQYF. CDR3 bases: TGTGCCAGCAGCGTAAATCCGGAAGAGACCCAGTACTTC. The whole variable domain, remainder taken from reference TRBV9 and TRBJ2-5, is DSGVTQTPKHLITATGQRVTLRCSPRSGDLSVYWYQQSLDQGLQFLIQYYNGEERAKGNILERFSAQQFPDLHSELNLSSLELGDSALYFCASSVNPEETQYFGPGTRLLVL.